A selection of T cell receptor beta chains follows, all from one sample in a study of control samples from healthy donors and cancer patients. Method: immunoSEQ multiplex PCR; TCRdb's copy keeps in-frame clones and lacks some. The sample contains around 50,000 clones, about 95% of which appear only once. The sample consisted of blood. Receptors were obtained from a young man in good health. CDR3s include the opening cysteine and the closing phenylalanine or tryptophan. Fields, in order: J gene, D gene, clone size, V gene, CDR3 protein, CDR3 DNA. The D gene is left open where the match is weak. Clone size is given for some rows only: seen once, a few or many times, or a class if the clone is expanded.

J gene: TRBJ2-1; D gene: TRBD2; clone size: -; V gene: TRBV11-2; CDR3 protein: CASSSPGLAPSSYNEQFF; CDR3 DNA: TGTGCCAGCAGCAGTCCGGGACTAGCGCCGAGCTCCTACAATGAGCAGTTCTTC
J gene: TRBJ2-6; D gene: -; clone size: -; V gene: TRBV5-6; CDR3 protein: CASRPQGIGSGANVLTF; CDR3 DNA: TGTGCCAGCCGACCCCAGGGGATAGGGTCTGGGGCCAACGTCCTGACTTTC
J gene: TRBJ1-5; D gene: -; clone size: -; V gene: TRBV16; CDR3 protein: CASSQSDYSNQPQHF; CDR3 DNA: TGTGCCAGCAGCCAATCAGACTATAGCAATCAGCCCCAGCATTTT
J gene: TRBJ1-1; D gene: -; clone size: -; V gene: TRBV11-2; CDR3 protein: CASSLDQGNTEAFF; CDR3 DNA: TGTGCCAGCAGCTTAGATCAGGGAAACACTGAAGCTTTCTTT
J gene: TRBJ2-1; D gene: -; clone size: once; V gene: TRBV5-1; CDR3 protein: CASSLVAASSSYNEQFF; CDR3 DNA: TGCGCCAGCAGCTTGGTGGCAGCGTCGAGCTCCTACAATGAGCAGTTCTTC
J gene: TRBJ1-2; D gene: -; clone size: -; V gene: TRBV28; CDR3 protein: CASSSNTYGYTF; CDR3 DNA: TGTGCCAGCAGTTCCAATACCTATGGCTACACCTTC
J gene: TRBJ1-4; D gene: -; clone size: -; V gene: TRBV6-5; CDR3 protein: CASRGVANEKLFF; CDR3 DNA: TGTGCCAGCAGGGGAGTAGCTAATGAAAAACTGTTTTTT
J gene: TRBJ1-5; D gene: -; clone size: -; V gene: TRBV19; CDR3 protein: CASRGRGGAGGNQPQHF; CDR3 DNA: TGTGCCAGTCGTGGCCGGGGGGGGGCTGGTGGCAATCAGCCCCAGCATTTT
J gene: TRBJ2-4; D gene: TRBD1; clone size: -; V gene: TRBV3-1/TRBV3-2; CDR3 protein: CASSHSGTGKNIQYF; CDR3 DNA: TGTGCCAGCAGCCACTCTGGGACAGGGAAAAACATTCAGTACTTC
J gene: TRBJ2-1; D gene: -; clone size: -; V gene: TRBV6-4; CDR3 protein: CASSEGSGSYNEQFF; CDR3 DNA: TGTGCCAGCAGTGAAGGAAGCGGGTCTTACAATGAGCAGTTCTTC
J gene: TRBJ2-7; D gene: TRBD1; clone size: -; V gene: TRBV7-8; CDR3 protein: CASSFSARTGDYEQYF; CDR3 DNA: TGTGCCAGCAGCTTCAGCGCCCGGACAGGGGATTACGAGCAGTACTTC
J gene: TRBJ2-3; D gene: -; clone size: -; V gene: TRBV7-2; CDR3 protein: CASSLASTDTQYF; CDR3 DNA: TGTGCCAGCAGCTTAGCGAGCACAGATACGCAGTATTTT
J gene: TRBJ2-3; D gene: -; clone size: -; V gene: TRBV6-5; CDR3 protein: CASSYSRGADTQYF; CDR3 DNA: TGTGCCAGCAGTTACTCTCGGGGTGCAGATACGCAGTATTTT
J gene: TRBJ1-2; D gene: TRBD1; clone size: -; V gene: TRBV19; CDR3 protein: CASMPRGQGGYGYTF; CDR3 DNA: TGTGCCAGTATGCCCAGGGGGCAGGGAGGCTATGGCTACACCTTC
J gene: TRBJ2-7; D gene: TRBD1; clone size: -; V gene: TRBV19; CDR3 protein: CASSLTGTGTYEQYF; CDR3 DNA: TGTGCCAGTAGTCTAACCGGGACAGGGACATACGAGCAGTACTTC